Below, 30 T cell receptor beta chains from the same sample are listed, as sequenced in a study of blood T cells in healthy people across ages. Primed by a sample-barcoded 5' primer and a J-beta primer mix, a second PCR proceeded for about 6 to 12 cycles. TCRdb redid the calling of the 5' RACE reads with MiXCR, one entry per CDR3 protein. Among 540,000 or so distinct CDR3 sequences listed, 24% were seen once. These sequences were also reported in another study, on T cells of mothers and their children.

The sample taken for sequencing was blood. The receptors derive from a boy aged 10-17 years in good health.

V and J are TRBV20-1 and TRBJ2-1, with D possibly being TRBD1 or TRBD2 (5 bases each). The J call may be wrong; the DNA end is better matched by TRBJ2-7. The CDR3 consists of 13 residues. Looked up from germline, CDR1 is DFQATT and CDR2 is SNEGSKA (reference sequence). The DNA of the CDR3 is TGCAGTGCTAGTTATGGGACGTCCTACGAGCAGTACTTC. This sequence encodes CSASYGTSYEQYF.

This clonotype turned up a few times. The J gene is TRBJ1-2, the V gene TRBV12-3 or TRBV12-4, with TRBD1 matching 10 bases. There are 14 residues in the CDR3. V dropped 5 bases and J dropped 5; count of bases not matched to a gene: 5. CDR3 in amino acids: CASSAGQGVYGYTF. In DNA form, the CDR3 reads TGTGCCAGCAGTGCAGGACAGGGGGTGTATGGCTACACCTTC.

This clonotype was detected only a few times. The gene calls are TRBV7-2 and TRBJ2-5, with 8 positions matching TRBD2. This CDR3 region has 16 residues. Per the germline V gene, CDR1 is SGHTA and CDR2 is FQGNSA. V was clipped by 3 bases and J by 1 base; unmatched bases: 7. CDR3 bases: TGTGCCAGCAGCTTTGAGGTAGCGGGAATCCAAGAGACCCAGTACTTC. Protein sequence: CASSFEVAGIQETQYF. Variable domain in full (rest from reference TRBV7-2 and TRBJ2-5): GAGVSQSPSNKVTEKGKDVELRCDPISGHTALYWYRQSLGQGLEFLIYFQGNSAPDKSGLPSDRFSAERTGGSVSTLTIQRTQQEDSAVYLCASSFEVAGIQETQYFGPGTRLLVL.

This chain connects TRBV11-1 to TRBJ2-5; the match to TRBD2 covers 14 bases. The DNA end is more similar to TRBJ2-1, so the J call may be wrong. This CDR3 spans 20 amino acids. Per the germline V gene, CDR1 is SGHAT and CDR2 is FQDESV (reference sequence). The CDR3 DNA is TGTGCCAGCAGCCCCAAACCGGGACTAGCGGGAGATATCGACTACAATGAGCAGTTCTTC. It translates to CASSPKPGLAGDIDYNEQFF.

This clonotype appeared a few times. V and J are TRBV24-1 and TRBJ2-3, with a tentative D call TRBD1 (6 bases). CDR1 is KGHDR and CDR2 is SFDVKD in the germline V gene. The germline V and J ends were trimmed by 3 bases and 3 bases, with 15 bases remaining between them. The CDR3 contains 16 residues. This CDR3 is CATSDPSGAPTDTQYF. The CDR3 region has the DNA TGTGCCACCAGTGATCCGTCAGGGGCACCTACAGATACGCAGTATTTT.

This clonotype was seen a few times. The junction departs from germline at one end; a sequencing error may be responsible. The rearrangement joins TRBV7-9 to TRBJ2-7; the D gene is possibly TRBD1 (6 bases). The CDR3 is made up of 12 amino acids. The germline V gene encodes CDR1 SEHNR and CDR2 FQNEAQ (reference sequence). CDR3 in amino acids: CVSSTDSARQYF. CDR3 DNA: TGTGTCAGCAGCACGGACAGTGCGAGGCAGTACTTC.

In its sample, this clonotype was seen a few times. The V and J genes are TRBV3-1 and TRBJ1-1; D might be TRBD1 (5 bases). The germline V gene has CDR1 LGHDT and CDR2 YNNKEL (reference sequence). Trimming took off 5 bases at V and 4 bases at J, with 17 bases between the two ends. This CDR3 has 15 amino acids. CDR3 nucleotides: TGTGCCAGCAGCTTTCGGGCAGGGCCGATCACTGAAGCTTTCTTT. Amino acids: CASSFRAGPITEAFF. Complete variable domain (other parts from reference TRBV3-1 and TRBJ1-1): DTAVSQTPKYLVTQMGNDKSIKCEQNLGHDTMYWYKQDSKKFLKIMFSYNNKELIINETVPNRFSPKSPDKAHLNLHINSLELGDSAVYFCASSFRAGPITEAFFGQGTRLTVV.

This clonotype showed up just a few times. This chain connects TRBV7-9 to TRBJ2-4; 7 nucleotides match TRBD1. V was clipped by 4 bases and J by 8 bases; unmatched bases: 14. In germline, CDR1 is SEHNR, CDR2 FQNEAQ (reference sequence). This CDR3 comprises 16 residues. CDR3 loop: CASSSVLTSQGDIQYF. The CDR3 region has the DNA TGTGCCAGCAGCTCCGTACTGACATCCCAGGGGGACATTCAGTACTTC.

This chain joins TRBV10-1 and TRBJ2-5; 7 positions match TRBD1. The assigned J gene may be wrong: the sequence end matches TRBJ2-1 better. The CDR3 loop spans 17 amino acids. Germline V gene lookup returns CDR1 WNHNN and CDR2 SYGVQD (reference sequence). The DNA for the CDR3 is TGCGCCAGCAGTGAGCCAAGACAGGGTAATAGGATCAATGAGCAGTTCTTC. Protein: CASSEPRQGNRINEQFF.

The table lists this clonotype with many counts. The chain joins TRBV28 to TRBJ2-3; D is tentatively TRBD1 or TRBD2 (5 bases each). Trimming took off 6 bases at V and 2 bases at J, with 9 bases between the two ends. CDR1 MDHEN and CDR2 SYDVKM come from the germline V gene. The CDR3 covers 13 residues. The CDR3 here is CASRGPDTDTQYF. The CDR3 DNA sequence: TGTGCCAGCAGGGGACCAGACACAGATACGCAGTATTTT.

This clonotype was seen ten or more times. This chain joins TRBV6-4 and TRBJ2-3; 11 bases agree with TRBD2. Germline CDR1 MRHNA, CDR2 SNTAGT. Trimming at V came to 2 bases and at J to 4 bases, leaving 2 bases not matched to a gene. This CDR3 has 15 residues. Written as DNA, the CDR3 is TGTGCCAGCAGTGACGAACTAGCGGGGGCAGATACGCAGTATTTT. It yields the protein CASSDELAGADTQYF.

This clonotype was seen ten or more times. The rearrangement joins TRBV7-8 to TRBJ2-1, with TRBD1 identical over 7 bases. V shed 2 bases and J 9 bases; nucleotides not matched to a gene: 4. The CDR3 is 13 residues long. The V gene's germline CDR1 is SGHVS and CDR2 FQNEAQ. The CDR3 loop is CASSLFSGGEQFF. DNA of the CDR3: TGTGCCAGCAGCTTATTTTCAGGGGGTGAGCAGTTCTTC.

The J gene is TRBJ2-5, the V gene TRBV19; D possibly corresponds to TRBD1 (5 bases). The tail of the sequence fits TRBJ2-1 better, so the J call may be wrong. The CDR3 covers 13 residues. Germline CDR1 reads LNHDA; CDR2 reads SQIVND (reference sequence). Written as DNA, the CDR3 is TGTGCCAGTAGTATACAGGACAACAGTGAGCAGTTCTTC. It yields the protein CASSIQDNSEQFF.

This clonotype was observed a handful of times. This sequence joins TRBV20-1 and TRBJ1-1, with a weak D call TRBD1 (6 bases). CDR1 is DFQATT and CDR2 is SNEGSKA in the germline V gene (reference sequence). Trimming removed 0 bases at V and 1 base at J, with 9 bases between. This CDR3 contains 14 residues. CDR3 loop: CSARDPQGNTEAFF. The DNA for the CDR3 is TGCAGTGCTAGAGATCCACAGGGGAACACTGAAGCTTTCTTT.

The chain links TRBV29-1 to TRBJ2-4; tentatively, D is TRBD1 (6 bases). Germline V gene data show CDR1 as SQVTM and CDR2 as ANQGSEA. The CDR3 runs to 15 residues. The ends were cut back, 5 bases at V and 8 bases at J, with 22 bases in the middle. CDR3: CSVFRGSSGPDIQYF. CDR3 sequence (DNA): TGCAGCGTTTTTAGGGGGTCCAGCGGACCGGACATTCAGTACTTC.

CDR3 protein: CSARVLAWGVGQETQYF. DNA of the CDR3: TGCAGTGCTAGAGTCTTGGCTTGGGGCGTAGGGCAAGAGACCCAGTACTTC. The chain combines TRBV20-1 with TRBJ2-5; D is perhaps TRBD1 (5 bases). The V gene's germline CDR1 is DFQATT and CDR2 SNEGSKA (reference sequence). The CDR3 runs to 17 residues. Trimming removed 1 base from V and 2 bases from J, with 20 bases in between.

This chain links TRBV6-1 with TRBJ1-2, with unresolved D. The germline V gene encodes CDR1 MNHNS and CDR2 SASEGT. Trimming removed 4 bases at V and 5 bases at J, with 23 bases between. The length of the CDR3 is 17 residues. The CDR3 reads CASSVPFTTASFYGYTF. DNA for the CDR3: TGTGCCAGCAGTGTTCCGTTCACCACTGCCTCCTTTTATGGCTACACCTTC.

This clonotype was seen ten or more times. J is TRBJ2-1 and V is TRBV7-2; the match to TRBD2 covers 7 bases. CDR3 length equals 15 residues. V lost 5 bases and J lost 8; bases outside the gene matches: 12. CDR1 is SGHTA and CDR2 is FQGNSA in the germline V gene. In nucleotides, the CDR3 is TGTGCCAGCAGCGCACGTGGACTAGACCTGGATGAGCAGTTCTTC. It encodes CASSARGLDLDEQFF.

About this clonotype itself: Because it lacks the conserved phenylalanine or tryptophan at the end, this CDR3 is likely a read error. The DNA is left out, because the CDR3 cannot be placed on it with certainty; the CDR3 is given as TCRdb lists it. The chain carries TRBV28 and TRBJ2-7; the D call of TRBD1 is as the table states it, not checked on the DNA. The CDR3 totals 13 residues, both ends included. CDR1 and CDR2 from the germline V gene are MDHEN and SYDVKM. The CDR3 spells CASTPDVGHSIFI.

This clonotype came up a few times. CDR3 protein: CASRVLASTDNEQFF. In DNA, the CDR3 is TGTGCCAGCAGGGTCCTAGCGAGTACCGACAATGAGCAGTTCTTC. The rearrangement joins TRBV2 to TRBJ2-1, with a tentative D call TRBD2 (6 bases). The CDR3 spans 15 residues. Looked up from germline, CDR1 is SNHLY and CDR2 is FYNNEI. V was pared by 6 bases and J by 5 bases, with 17 bases between.

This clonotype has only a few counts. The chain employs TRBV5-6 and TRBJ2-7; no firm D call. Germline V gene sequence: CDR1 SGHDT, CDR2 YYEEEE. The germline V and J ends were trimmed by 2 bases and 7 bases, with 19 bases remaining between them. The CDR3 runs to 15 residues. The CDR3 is CASSFQSFLLYEQYF. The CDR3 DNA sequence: TGTGCCAGCAGCTTTCAAAGTTTCCTGCTTTATGAGCAGTACTTC.

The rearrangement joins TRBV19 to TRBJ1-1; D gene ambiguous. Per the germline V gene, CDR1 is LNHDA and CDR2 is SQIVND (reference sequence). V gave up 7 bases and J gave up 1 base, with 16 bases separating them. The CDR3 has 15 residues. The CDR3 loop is CASTSSAGGNTEAFF. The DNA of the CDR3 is TGTGCCAGTACTTCCTCAGCAGGCGGGAACACTGAAGCTTTCTTT.

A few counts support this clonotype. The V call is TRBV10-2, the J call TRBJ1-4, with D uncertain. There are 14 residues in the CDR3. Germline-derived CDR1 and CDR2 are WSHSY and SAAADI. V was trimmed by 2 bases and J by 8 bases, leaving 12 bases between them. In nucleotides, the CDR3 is TGCGCCAGCAGTGAGGGACGGCTTCAGGAAAAACTGTTTTTT. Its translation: CASSEGRLQEKLFF.

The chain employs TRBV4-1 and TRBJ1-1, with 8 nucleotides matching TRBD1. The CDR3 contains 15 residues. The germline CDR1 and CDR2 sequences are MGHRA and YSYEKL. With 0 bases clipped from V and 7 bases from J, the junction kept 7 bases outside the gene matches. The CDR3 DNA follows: TGCGCCAGCAGCCAAGATCCAGGGGGCATTAATGAAGCTTTCTTT. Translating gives CASSQDPGGINEAFF.

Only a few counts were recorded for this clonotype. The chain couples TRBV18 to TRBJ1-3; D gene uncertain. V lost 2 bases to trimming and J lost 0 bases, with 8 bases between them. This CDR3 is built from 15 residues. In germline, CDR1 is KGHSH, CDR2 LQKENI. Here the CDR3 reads CASSPNGYSGNTIYF. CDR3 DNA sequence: TGTGCCAGCTCACCAAATGGATACTCTGGAAACACCATATATTTT.

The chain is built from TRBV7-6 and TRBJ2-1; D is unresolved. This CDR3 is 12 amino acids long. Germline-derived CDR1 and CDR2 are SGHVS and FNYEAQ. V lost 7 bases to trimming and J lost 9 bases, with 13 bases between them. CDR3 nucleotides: TGTGCCAGCACTCCCCCTTCGCGTGAGCAGTTCTTC. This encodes CASTPPSREQFF.

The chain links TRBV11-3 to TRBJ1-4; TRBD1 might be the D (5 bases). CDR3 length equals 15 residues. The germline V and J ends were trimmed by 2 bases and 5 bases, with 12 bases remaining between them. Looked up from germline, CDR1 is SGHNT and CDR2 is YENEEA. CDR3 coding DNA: TGTGCCAGCAGCTTACCGACAGCGGCGAATGAAAAACTGTTTTTT. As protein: CASSLPTAANEKLFF.

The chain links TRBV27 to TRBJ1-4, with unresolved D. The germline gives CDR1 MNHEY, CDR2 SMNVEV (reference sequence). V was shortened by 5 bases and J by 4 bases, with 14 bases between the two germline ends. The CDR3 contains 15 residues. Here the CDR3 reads CASSPTGQDNEKLFF. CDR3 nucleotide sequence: TGTGCCAGCAGTCCCACTGGGCAGGATAATGAAAAACTGTTTTTT.

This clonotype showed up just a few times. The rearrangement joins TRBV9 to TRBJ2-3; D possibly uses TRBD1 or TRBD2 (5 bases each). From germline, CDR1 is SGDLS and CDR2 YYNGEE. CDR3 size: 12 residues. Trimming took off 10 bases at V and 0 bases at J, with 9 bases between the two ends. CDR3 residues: CAGDASTDTQYF. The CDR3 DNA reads TGTGCCGGGGACGCTAGCACAGATACGCAGTATTTT. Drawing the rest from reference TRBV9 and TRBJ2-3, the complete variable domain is DSGVTQTPKHLITATGQRVTLRCSPRSGDLSVYWYQQSLDQGLQFLIQYYNGEERAKGNILERFSAQQFPDLHSELNLSSLELGDSALYFCAGDASTDTQYFGPGTRLTVL.

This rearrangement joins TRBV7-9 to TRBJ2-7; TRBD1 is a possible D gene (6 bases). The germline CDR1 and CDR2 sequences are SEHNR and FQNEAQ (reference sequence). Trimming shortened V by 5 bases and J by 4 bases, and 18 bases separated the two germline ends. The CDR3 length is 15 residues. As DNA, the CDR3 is TGTGCCAGCAGCCCGAGTAGTAGGGGGACGTACGAGCAGTACTTC. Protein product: CASSPSSRGTYEQYF. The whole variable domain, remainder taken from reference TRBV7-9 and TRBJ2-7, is DTGVSQNPRHKITKRGQNVTFRCDPISEHNRLYWYRQTLGQGPEFLTYFQNEAQLEKSRLLSDRFSAERPKGSFSTLEIQRTEQGDSAMYLCASSPSSRGTYEQYFGPGTRLTVT.